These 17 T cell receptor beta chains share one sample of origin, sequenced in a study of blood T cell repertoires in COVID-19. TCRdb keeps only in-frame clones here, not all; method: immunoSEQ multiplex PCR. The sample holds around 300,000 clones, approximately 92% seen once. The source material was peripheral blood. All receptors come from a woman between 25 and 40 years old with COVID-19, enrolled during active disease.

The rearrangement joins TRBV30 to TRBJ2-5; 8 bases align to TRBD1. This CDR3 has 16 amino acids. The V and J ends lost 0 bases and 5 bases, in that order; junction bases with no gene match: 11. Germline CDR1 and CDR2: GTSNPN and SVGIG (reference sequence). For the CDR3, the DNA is TGTGCCTGGAGTGTGACAGGGGACAGGCCAAGGGAGACCCAGTACTTC. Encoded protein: CAWSVTGDRPRETQYF.

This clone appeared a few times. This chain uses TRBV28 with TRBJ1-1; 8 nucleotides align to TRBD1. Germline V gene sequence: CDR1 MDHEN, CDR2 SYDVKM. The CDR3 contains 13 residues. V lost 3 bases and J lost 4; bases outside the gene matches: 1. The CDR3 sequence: CASSFRGLTEAFF. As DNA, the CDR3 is TGTGCCAGCAGTTTCAGGGGGCTCACTGAAGCTTTCTTT.

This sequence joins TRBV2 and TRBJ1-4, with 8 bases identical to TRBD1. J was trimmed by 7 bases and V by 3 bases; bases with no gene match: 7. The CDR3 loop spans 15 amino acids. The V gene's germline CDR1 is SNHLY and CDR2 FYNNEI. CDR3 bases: TGTGCCAGCAGTGAGGAGGACAGGGAGTTTGAAAAACTGTTTTTT. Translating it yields CASSEEDREFEKLFF. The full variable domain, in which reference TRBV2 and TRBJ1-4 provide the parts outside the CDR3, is EPEVTQTPSHQVTQMGQEVILRCVPISNHLYFYWYRQILGQKVEFLVSFYNNEISEKSEIFDDQFSVERPDGSNFTLKIRSTKLEDSAMYFCASSEEDREFEKLFFGSGTQLSVL.

The DNA of the CDR3 is TGTGCCAGCAGCAAACCGGGACAGGGCAATCAGCCCCAGCATTTT. Residues: CASSKPGQGNQPQHF. This chain connects TRBV21-1 to TRBJ1-5; the table's TRBD1 call for D was not verified on the DNA. TRBV21-1 is given as a pseudogene. This CDR3 contains 15 residues.

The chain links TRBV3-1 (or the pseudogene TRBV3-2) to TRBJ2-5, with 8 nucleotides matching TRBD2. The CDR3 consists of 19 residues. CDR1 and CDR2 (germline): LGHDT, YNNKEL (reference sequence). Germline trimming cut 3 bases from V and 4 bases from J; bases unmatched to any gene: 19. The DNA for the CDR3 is TGTGCCAGCAGCCAGTCTCAGCGGGAGAGCCTGCCAATCCCAGAGACCCAGTACTTC. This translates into CASSQSQRESLPIPETQYF.

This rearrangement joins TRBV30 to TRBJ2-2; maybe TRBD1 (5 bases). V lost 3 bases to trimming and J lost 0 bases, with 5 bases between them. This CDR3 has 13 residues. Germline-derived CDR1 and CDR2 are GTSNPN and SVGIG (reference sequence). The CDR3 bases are TGTGCCTGGAGCAGGGCGAACACCGGGGAGCTGTTTTTT. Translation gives CAWSRANTGELFF.

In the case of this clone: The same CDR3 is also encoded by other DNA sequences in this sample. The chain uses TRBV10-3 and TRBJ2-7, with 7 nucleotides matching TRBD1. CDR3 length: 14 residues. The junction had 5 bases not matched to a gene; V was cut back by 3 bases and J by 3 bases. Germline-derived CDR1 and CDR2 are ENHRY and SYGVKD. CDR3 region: CAISDRGDSYEQYF. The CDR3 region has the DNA TGTGCCATCAGTGACCGTGGGGACAGCTACGAGCAGTACTTC.

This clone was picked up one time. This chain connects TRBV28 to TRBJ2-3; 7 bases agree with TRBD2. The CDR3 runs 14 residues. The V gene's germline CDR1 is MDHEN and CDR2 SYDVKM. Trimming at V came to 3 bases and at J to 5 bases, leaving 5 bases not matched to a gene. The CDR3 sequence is CASSLTSQLDTQYF. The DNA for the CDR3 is TGTGCCAGCAGTTTGACTAGCCAATTAGATACGCAGTATTTT. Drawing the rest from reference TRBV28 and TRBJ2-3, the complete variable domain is DVKVTQSSRYLVKRTGEKVFLECVQDMDHENMFWYRQDPGLGLRLIYFSYDVKMKEKGDIPEGYSVSREKKERFSLILESASTNQTSMYLCASSLTSQLDTQYFGPGTRLTVL.

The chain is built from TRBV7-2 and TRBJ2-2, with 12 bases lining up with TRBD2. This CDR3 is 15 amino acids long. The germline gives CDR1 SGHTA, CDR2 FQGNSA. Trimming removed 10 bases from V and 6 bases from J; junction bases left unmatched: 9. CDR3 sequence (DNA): TGTGCCACTAGTGGGGCTAGCGGGAGGGCCGGGGAGCTGTTTTTT. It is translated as CATSGASGRAGELFF.

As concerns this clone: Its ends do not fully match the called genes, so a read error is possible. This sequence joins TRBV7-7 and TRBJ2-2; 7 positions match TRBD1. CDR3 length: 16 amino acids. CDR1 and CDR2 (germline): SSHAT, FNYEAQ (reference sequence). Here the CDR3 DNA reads TGTGCTAGCAGCTCCTCGACAGGGTTAGATACCGGGGAGCTGTTTTTT. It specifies CASSSSTGLDTGELFF.

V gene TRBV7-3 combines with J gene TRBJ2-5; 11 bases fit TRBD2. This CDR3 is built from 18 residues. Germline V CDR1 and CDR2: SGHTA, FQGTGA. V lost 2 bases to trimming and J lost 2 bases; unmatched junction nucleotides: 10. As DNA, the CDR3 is TGTGCCAGCAGCTTACCGACTAGCGGGGATATTAGTCAAGAGACCCAGTACTTC. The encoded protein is CASSLPTSGDISQETQYF.

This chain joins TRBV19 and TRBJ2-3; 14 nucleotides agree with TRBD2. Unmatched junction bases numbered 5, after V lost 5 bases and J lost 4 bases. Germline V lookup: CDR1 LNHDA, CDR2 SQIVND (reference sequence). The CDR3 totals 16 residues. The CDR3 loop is CASSPGLAGAADTQYF. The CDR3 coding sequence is TGTGCCAGTAGTCCGGGACTAGCGGGAGCGGCAGATACGCAGTATTTT.

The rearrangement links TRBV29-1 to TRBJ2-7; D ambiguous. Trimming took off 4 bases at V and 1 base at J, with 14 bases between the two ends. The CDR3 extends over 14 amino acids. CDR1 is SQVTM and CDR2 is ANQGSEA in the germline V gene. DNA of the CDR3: TGCAGCGTTGTGAGCAGGCTCCCTTCCTACGAGCAGTACTTC. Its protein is CSVVSRLPSYEQYF.

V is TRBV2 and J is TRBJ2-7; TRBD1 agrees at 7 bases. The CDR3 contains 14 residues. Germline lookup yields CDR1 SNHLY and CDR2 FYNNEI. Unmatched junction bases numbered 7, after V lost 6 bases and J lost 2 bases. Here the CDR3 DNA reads TGTGCCAGCAGCCCCCCGGGACAGCCCTACGAGCAGTACTTC. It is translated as CASSPPGQPYEQYF. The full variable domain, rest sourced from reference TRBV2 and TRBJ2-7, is EPEVTQTPSHQVTQMGQEVILRCVPISNHLYFYWYRQILGQKVEFLVSFYNNEISEKSEIFDDQFSVERPDGSNFTLKIRSTKLEDSAMYFCASSPPGQPYEQYFGPGTRLTVT.

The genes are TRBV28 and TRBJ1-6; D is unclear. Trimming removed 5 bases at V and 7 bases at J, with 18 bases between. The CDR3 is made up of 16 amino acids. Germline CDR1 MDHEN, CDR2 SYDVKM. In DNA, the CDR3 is TGTGCCAGCAGTCCAAGGGAGGGATTAAACAATTCACCCCTCCACTTT. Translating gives CASSPREGLNNSPLHF.

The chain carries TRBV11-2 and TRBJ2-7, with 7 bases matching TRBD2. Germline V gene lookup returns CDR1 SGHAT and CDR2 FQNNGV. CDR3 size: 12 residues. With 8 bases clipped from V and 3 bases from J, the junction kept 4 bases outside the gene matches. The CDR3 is CASLGGIYEQYF. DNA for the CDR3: TGTGCCAGCTTGGGGGGGATCTACGAGCAGTACTTC.

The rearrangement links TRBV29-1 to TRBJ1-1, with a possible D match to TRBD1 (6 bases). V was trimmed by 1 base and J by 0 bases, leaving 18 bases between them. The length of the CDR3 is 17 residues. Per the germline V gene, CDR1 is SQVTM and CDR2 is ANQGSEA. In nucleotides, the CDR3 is TGCAGCGTTGAAGCCAACCCCGACAGGCCCTTGAACACTGAAGCTTTCTTT. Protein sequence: CSVEANPDRPLNTEAFF.